Listed here are 2 T cell receptor beta chains from one sample, sequenced in a study of CD8+CD57+ T cells in acquired aplastic anemia. TCR beta VDJ and CDR3 were profiled, and genomic DNA was the template. TCRdb recomputed calls from the reads with MiXCR, one row per CDR3 protein. Of some 180,000 distinct CDR3 sequences in the sample, roughly three fifths were seen once. CD8+CD57+ cell expansion, shown by flow cytometry, had occurred in the patients selected for sequencing. Sequenced sample: sorted CD4+, CD8+, or CD8+CD57+ T cells (not recorded which) from PBMCs. These receptors all come from a human donor with aplastic anemia.

The CDR3 nucleotides read TGTGCCAGCTCCCTCCACCGGGGCACCCCCGGTAATGAGCAGTTCTTC. It encodes CASSLHRGTPGNEQFF. The V gene is TRBV18, the J gene TRBJ2-1; the D gene could be TRBD1 or TRBD2 (5 bases each). In germline, CDR1 is KGHSH, CDR2 LQKENI. The CDR3 is 16 residues long. V lost 6 bases and J lost 7, with 22 bases in between.

This clonotype was observed once. V usage is TRBV13 and J usage is TRBJ2-1, with 10 bases aligning to TRBD2. V dropped 1 base and J dropped 14; count of bases not matched to a gene: 8. This CDR3 contains 14 residues. Germline lookup yields CDR1 PRHDT and CDR2 FYEKMQ (reference sequence). The CDR3 loop reads CASSLDLAGVPKFF. The CDR3 DNA sequence: TGTGCCAGCAGCTTAGATCTAGCGGGGGTTCCTAAGTTCTTC.